These 18 T cell receptor beta chains were all obtained from the same sample, sequenced in a study of blood T cell repertoires in COVID-19. TCRdb's copy holds only in-frame clones and misses some; the assay was immunoSEQ multiplex PCR. The repertoire includes roughly 700,000 clones, just under 90% of them detected once, and roughly 0.25% sits in the top ten. Specimen: peripheral blood. The receptors shown here come from a young woman with acute or convalescent COVID-19.

This chain connects TRBV19 to TRBJ1-2; 9 positions match TRBD1. The CDR3 covers 14 residues. The germline V gene has CDR1 LNHDA and CDR2 SQIVND (reference sequence). With 7 bases clipped from V and 7 bases from J, the junction kept 10 bases outside the gene matches. The chain's CDR3 is CASIKPGQGFGYTF. The CDR3 DNA follows: TGTGCCAGTATAAAACCGGGACAGGGTTTTGGCTACACCTTC.

The chain recombines TRBV5-1 with TRBJ1-2; D is unclear. V gave up 0 bases and J gave up 3 bases, with 12 bases separating them. This CDR3 contains 15 residues. Per the germline V gene, CDR1 is SGHRS and CDR2 is YFSETQ. CDR3 sequence reads: CASSLVGVHDYGYTF. The CDR3 DNA sequence: TGCGCCAGCAGCTTGGTCGGGGTTCACGACTATGGCTACACCTTC.

This rearrangement joins TRBV18 to TRBJ1-3, with a possible D match to TRBD1 (6 bases). The V end lost 4 bases, the J end lost 1 base, and 11 bases lay between the germline ends. Germline-derived CDR1 and CDR2 are KGHSH and LQKENI. This CDR3 has 15 amino acids. CDR3 coding DNA: TGTGCCAGCTCACACAGGGAGTTTTCTGGAAACACCATATATTTT. Translated, it gives CASSHREFSGNTIYF.

The chain recombines TRBV29-1 with TRBJ2-7; 7 bases map to TRBD1. This CDR3 comprises 13 residues. Germline values: CDR1 SQVTM, CDR2 ANQGSEA. The ends lost 5 bases at V and 5 bases at J; junction bases unmatched: 9. CDR3 in DNA: TGCAGCGTTCTTCCCGACAGGGTCCACGAGCAGTACTTC. Translation: CSVLPDRVHEQYF.

The V call is TRBV6-5, the J call TRBJ1-2; 7 positions agree with TRBD1. CDR1 is MNHEY, CDR2 SVGAGI, per germline. The V segment lost 6 bases and the J segment 2 bases; nucleotides outside the gene matches: 9. The CDR3 has 15 residues. As DNA, the CDR3 is TGTGCCAGCAGCAAACGCAGGGGGTGGAACTATGGCTACACCTTC. This codes for CASSKRRGWNYGYTF.

This chain connects TRBV24-1 to TRBJ1-2; 9 positions agree with TRBD1. The J segment lost 6 bases and the V segment lost 2 bases, leaving 3 bases of the junction unmatched. The CDR3 has 14 amino acids. Germline-derived CDR1 and CDR2 are KGHDR and SFDVKD. The CDR3 is CATSDSWTGDGYTF. As DNA, the CDR3 is TGTGCCACCAGTGATTCCTGGACAGGGGATGGCTACACCTTC.

The count of this clone is one. The chain employs TRBV7-3 and TRBJ2-1, with D maybe TRBD1 (6 bases). The CDR3 extends over 14 amino acids. CDR1 and CDR2 from the germline V gene are SGHTA and FQGTGA. V gave up 5 bases and J gave up 3 bases, with 11 bases separating them. The CDR3 here is CASSAAGDYNEQFF. CDR3 sequence (DNA): TGTGCCAGCAGCGCCGCAGGGGACTACAATGAGCAGTTCTTC.

The J gene is TRBJ1-5, the V gene TRBV20-1, with a tentative D call TRBD1 (6 bases). Germline loops: CDR1 DFQATT, CDR2 SNEGSKA (reference sequence). With 3 bases removed from V and 4 bases from J, the gap between germline ends came to 10 bases. CDR3 length: 13 amino acids. The CDR3 reads CSASRTVNQPQHF. CDR3 coding DNA: TGCAGTGCTAGTCGGACAGTTAATCAGCCCCAGCATTTT.

This rearrangement joins TRBV6-5 to TRBJ2-7, with TRBD1 matching over 7 bases. CDR1 is MNHEY and CDR2 is SVGAGI in the germline V gene. V was clipped by 8 bases and J by 2 bases; unmatched bases: 9. The CDR3 covers 14 residues. The CDR3 sequence is CASGARGTAYEQYF. The DNA of the CDR3 is TGTGCCAGCGGGGCTAGAGGGACAGCCTACGAGCAGTACTTC.

The chain joins TRBV6-2 or TRBV6-3 to TRBJ2-1; 9 nucleotides match TRBD2. Germline V lookup: CDR1 MNHEY, CDR2 SVGEGT. The CDR3 contains 19 residues. Germline trimming cut 5 bases from V and 3 bases from J; bases unmatched to any gene: 17. In DNA form, the CDR3 reads TGTGCCAGCAGTCAAGGGAGGCGGGGGGGCCTTAGGCTCTACAATGAGCAGTTCTTC. The encoded protein is CASSQGRRGGLRLYNEQFF.

J is TRBJ1-6 and V is TRBV5-8, with TRBD1 matching over 7 bases. Germline V gene sequence: CDR1 SGHTS, CDR2 YDEGEE. This CDR3 has 14 residues. V gave up 4 bases and J gave up 10 bases; unmatched junction bases: 8. The CDR3 region is CASSHQGDWSPLHF. CDR3 in DNA: TGTGCCAGCAGCCACCAGGGGGATTGGTCACCCCTCCACTTT.

This chain connects TRBV21-1 to TRBJ1-5. TRBV21-1 is a known pseudogene. The CDR3 consists of 17 residues. The CDR3 DNA follows: TGTGCCAGCAGGAGAGGGTGGCAGACTTATAGCAATCAGCCCCAGCATTTT. Protein: CASRRGWQTYSNQPQHF.

The chain joins TRBV5-6 to TRBJ2-7; D not resolved. The CDR3 totals 13 residues. The germline gives CDR1 SGHDT, CDR2 YYEEEE. Trimming cost V 0 bases and J 2 bases, with 6 bases left between them. The CDR3 coding sequence is TGTGCCAGCAGCTTGGTACAGACCTACGAGCAGTACTTC. Its protein product is CASSLVQTYEQYF. Supplemented by reference TRBV5-6 and TRBJ2-7, the full variable domain reads DAGVTQSPTHLIKTRGQQVTLRCSPKSGHDTVSWYQQALGQGPQFIFQYYEEEERQRGNFPDRFSGHQFPNYSSELNVNALLLGDSALYLCASSLVQTYEQYFGPGTRLTVT.

V usage is TRBV9 and J usage is TRBJ1-2, with 8 bases matching TRBD1. The CDR3 length is 17 residues. Germline-derived CDR1 and CDR2 are SGDLS and YYNGEE. V gave up 4 bases and J gave up 3 bases; unmatched junction bases: 14. CDR3 in DNA: TGTGCCAGCAGCCCTCGACAGGGGAGTAACTTGCACTATGGCTACACCTTC. It codes for CASSPRQGSNLHYGYTF. Filled out from reference TRBV9 and TRBJ1-2, the complete variable domain reads DSGVTQTPKHLITATGQRVTLRCSPRSGDLSVYWYQQSLDQGLQFLIQYYNGEERAKGNILERFSAQQFPDLHSELNLSSLELGDSALYFCASSPRQGSNLHYGYTFGSGTRLTVV.

The rearrangement uses TRBV19 and TRBJ1-1; weak D call: TRBD1 (6 bases). The CDR3 has 15 amino acids. Germline V lookup: CDR1 LNHDA, CDR2 SQIVND (reference sequence). Trimming cost V 3 bases and J 3 bases, with 14 bases left between them. The CDR3 sequence is CASSIWSGVDTEAFF. The CDR3 DNA reads as TGTGCCAGTAGTATTTGGTCAGGGGTGGACACTGAAGCTTTCTTT.

V is TRBV7-9 and J is TRBJ1-2; no clear D. From germline, CDR1 is SEHNR and CDR2 FQNEAQ (reference sequence). This CDR3 contains 12 residues. V gave up 5 bases and J gave up 6 bases, with 10 bases separating them. CDR3 DNA sequence: TGTGCCAGCAGCGAACTGAGTCATGGCTACACCTTC. Its protein is CASSELSHGYTF.

The genes are TRBV3-1 (or the pseudogene TRBV3-2) and TRBJ2-3; D unresolved. Trimming took off 1 base at V and 6 bases at J, with 8 bases between the two ends. There are 13 residues in the CDR3. CDR1 LGHDT and CDR2 YNNKEL come from the germline V gene (reference sequence). The CDR3 is CASSQALTDTQYF. CDR3 DNA: TGTGCCAGCAGCCAAGCACTTACGGATACGCAGTATTTT.

The chain is built from TRBV30 and TRBJ1-2, with 7 bases that match TRBD1. This CDR3 region has 15 residues. With 0 bases clipped from V and 2 bases from J, the junction kept 6 bases outside the gene matches. Germline values: CDR1 GTSNPN, CDR2 SVGIG (reference sequence). DNA of the CDR3: TGTGCCTGGAGTGTGAGACAGGGCTGGAACTATGGCTACACCTTC. This encodes CAWSVRQGWNYGYTF.